Listed here is a single T cell receptor (beta chain). Antigen specificity is unknown. Germline-derived CDR1 and CDR2 are MNHEY and SVGAGI. The CDR3 contains 18 residues. With 0 bases clipped from V and 6 bases from J, the junction kept 15 bases outside the gene matches. This record belongs to a study of vaccination and CD4 T cells after COVID-19. For the study at large: Cells were stimulated with overlapping spike peptide pools from SARS-CoV-2, HCoV-NL63, HCoV-OC43 and HCoV-229E. Control cultures received a CEFX pool, an HIV-1 Nef pool, or no peptide.

Treatment indicated: roughly 10-day PBMC culture with coronavirus spike peptide pools or control peptides (ViraFEST assay). Cultured CD4+ T cells had their DNA profiled by the Oncomine TCR Beta short-read assay. TCRdb ran MiXCR on the PCR reads and lists one entry per CDR3 protein. This sample carries roughly 15,000 distinct CDR3 sequences, 45% of them seen once, and the ten largest clones take around 20%. Sequenced material: CD4+ T cells from blood, cultured in vitro, taken before SARS-CoV-2 vaccination. This rearrangement joins TRBV6-5 to TRBJ1-1; 8 nucleotides agree with TRBD1. The clonotype comes from a human donor who received a COVID-19 vaccine. CDR3 residues: CASSYSIAQIIQGAEAFF. DNA of the CDR3: TGTGCCAGCAGTTACTCGATTGCGCAGATCATACAGGGGGCTGAAGCTTTCTTT.